This T cell receptor beta chain was recovered during a study of cytomegalovirus exposure and HLA in healthy donors. About this clone itself: Its antigen is still unknown.

Primers: 60 Vbeta forward and 13 Jbeta reverse. The repertoire was sequenced with immunoSEQ multiplex PCR; TCRdb's copy has only in-frame clones and lacks some. This sample has 110,000 to 150,000 clones, with roughly four fifths found just once. Germline CDR1 reads SNHLY; CDR2 reads FYNNEI. The CDR3 totals 13 residues. The ends were cut back, 7 bases at V and 7 bases at J, with 11 bases in the middle. Study observations and caveats: In vitro data verified a few CMV-associated chains as specific for CMV antigens. By HLA locus, TCR association rates varied in a later analysis, with DRB1 showing the most and HLA-C the fewest. Previous analysis showed most TCR beta V segments were productive about 87% or about 30% of the time. Listed as cytomegalovirus-associated were over 150 TCR beta chains.

The gene calls are TRBV2 and TRBJ1-6, with a tentative D call TRBD1 (5 bases). Sample: PBMCs. The receptor's source is a woman between 40 and 50 years old in good health and CMV-seronegative. This chain's CDR3 is CASTAGPNSPLHF. The CDR3 DNA sequence: TGTGCCAGCACGGCAGGGCCGAATTCACCCCTCCACTTT.